The 29 T cell receptor beta chains given below trace back to one sample, sequenced in a study of blood T cells in healthy people across ages. A second PCR of 7 to 11 cycles used a sample-barcoded 5' primer and a J-beta primer mix. Each CDR3 protein gets one entry after TCRdb re-called the 5' RACE reads with MiXCR. The sample lists over 950,000 distinct CDR3 sequences, 30% to 40% occurring once. Specimen: blood. Every receptor here comes from a man between 18 and 29 years old in good health.

V usage is TRBV5-1 and J usage is TRBJ1-1; 9 positions match TRBD1. Germline loops: CDR1 SGHRS, CDR2 YFSETQ. The CDR3 runs to 16 residues. Trimming took 0 bases from V and 4 from J; bases not matched to a gene: 7. CDR3 region: CASSLGMGTGLTEAFF. The DNA for the CDR3 is TGCGCCAGCAGCTTGGGAATGGGGACAGGGCTCACTGAAGCTTTCTTT.

The table lists this clonotype with a few counts. The chain links TRBV20-1 to TRBJ1-4, with TRBD1 matching over 9 bases. CDR3 size: 15 residues. Germline CDR1 and CDR2: DFQATT and SNEGSKA (reference sequence). Trimming cost V 6 bases and J 2 bases; bases outside gene matches: 7. The CDR3 reads CSAAGTGYTNEKLFF. In nucleotides, the CDR3 is TGCAGTGCGGCCGGGACAGGGTACACTAATGAAAAACTGTTTTTT.

This clonotype was found a few times. J is TRBJ2-2 and V is TRBV25-1; the D is unclear. The CDR3 is made up of 14 amino acids. The V end was cut by 4 bases, the J end by 1 base, with 7 bases between. Germline V gene sequence: CDR1 MGHDK, CDR2 SYGVNS. In DNA form, the CDR3 reads TGTGCCAGCAGTGGACGGTTGAACACCGGGGAGCTGTTTTTT. As protein: CASSGRLNTGELFF.

The gene calls are TRBV6-5 and TRBJ1-1, with a possible D match to TRBD1 (6 bases). The germline gives CDR1 MNHEY, CDR2 SVGAGI. The length of the CDR3 is 14 residues. Trimming removed 7 bases from V and 4 bases from J, with 16 bases in between. The CDR3 loop reads CASTLMGGSTEAFF. The CDR3 region has the DNA TGTGCCAGCACCCTTATGGGGGGCTCCACTGAAGCTTTCTTT.

The J gene is TRBJ1-5, the V gene TRBV21-1. TRBV21-1 represents a pseudogene. The CDR3 spans 14 residues. CDR3 loop: CASSKRSGNQPQHF. CDR3 nucleotides: TGTGCCAGCAGCAAACGGTCGGGGAATCAGCCCCAGCATTTT.

V usage is TRBV2 and J usage is TRBJ2-7; D ambiguous. The V and J ends lost 8 bases and 2 bases respectively, with 10 bases between them. Looked up from germline, CDR1 is SNHLY and CDR2 is FYNNEI. The CDR3 runs 12 residues. The CDR3 region is CASGRQAYEQYF. The CDR3 coding sequence is TGTGCCAGCGGCCGACAAGCCTACGAGCAGTACTTC.

This chain joins TRBV30 and TRBJ1-2; D is possibly TRBD1 (6 bases). The germline CDR1 and CDR2 sequences are GTSNPN and SVGIG (reference sequence). The CDR3 consists of 13 residues. The ends were cut back, 8 bases at V and 7 bases at J, with 20 bases in the middle. The chain's CDR3 is CAKTGTLSSGYTF. CDR3 in DNA: TGTGCCAAAACCGGGACATTATCCTCTGGCTACACCTTC.

There are a few counts of this clonotype. The rearrangement links TRBV4-3 to TRBJ2-1; TRBD2 agrees at 8 bases. The germline gives CDR1 LGHNA, CDR2 YSLEER. CDR3 length equals 17 residues. The V segment lost 0 bases and the J segment 7 bases; nucleotides outside the gene matches: 11. For the CDR3, the DNA is TGCGCCAGCAGCCAAGAGAAGGCTAGCGGGTTTGGGAATGAGCAGTTCTTC. Amino acid sequence: CASSQEKASGFGNEQFF.

Note on this clonotype: This may come from a read error, since a much larger clone is one base off. V and J are TRBV7-2 and TRBJ1-2; a possible D gene is TRBD1 (5 bases). Trimming pared 0 bases from V and 5 bases from J, leaving 10 bases between. Germline-derived CDR1 and CDR2 are SGHTA and FQGNSA. The CDR3 has 14 amino acids. Written as DNA, the CDR3 is TGTGCCAGCAGCTTAGCGAGACAGCCTTATGGCTACACCTTC. Its translation is CASSLARQPYGYTF.

V usage is TRBV6-6 and J usage is TRBJ1-1; unclear D gene. The CDR3 is made up of 14 amino acids. CDR1 and CDR2 (germline): MNHNY, SVGAGI (reference sequence). The V end was cut by 2 bases, the J end by 5 bases, with 12 bases between. Here the CDR3 reads CASSYTLGRTEAFF. The DNA for the CDR3 is TGTGCCAGCAGTTACACTTTGGGGAGGACTGAAGCTTTCTTT.

The CDR3 sequence is CSAKGSEGYTF. In DNA, the CDR3 is TGCAGTGCTAAAGGATCAGAAGGCTACACCTTC. This chain links TRBV20-1 with TRBJ1-2; D is undetermined. Deletions cut 4 bases from V and 8 bases from J, with 11 bases between. The germline CDR1 and CDR2 sequences are DFQATT and SNEGSKA (reference sequence). The CDR3 extends over 11 amino acids.

This sequence joins TRBV9 and TRBJ2-7; 8 positions agree with TRBD1. The germline gives CDR1 SGDLS, CDR2 YYNGEE. With V trimmed by 4 bases and J by 7 bases, 13 bases remained unmatched. The CDR3 covers 15 residues. The CDR3 nucleotides are TGTGCCAGCAGCCAAGCGACAGGGGCATACAATGAGCAGTACTTC. Its translation: CASSQATGAYNEQYF. Variable domain in full (rest from reference TRBV9 and TRBJ2-7): DSGVTQTPKHLITATGQRVTLRCSPRSGDLSVYWYQQSLDQGLQFLIQYYNGEERAKGNILERFSAQQFPDLHSELNLSSLELGDSALYFCASSQATGAYNEQYFGPGTRLTVT.

The genes are TRBV6-1 and TRBJ1-1; D remains unclear. This CDR3 has 14 residues. Germline V gene lookup returns CDR1 MNHNS and CDR2 SASEGT. With 7 bases removed from V and 4 bases from J, the gap between germline ends came to 16 bases. CDR3 bases: TGTGCCAGCATACCCCCGGGGATCCCCACTGAAGCTTTCTTT. Amino acids: CASIPPGIPTEAFF.

The V and J genes are TRBV20-1 and TRBJ2-1, with D unclear. Trimming took 3 bases from V and 10 from J, leaving 16 bases between them. The CDR3 length is 13 residues. Germline V lookup: CDR1 DFQATT, CDR2 SNEGSKA (reference sequence). CDR3 bases: TGCAGTGCTAGCCCCATGGCCGCCTACGAGCAGTTCTTC. Amino acid sequence: CSASPMAAYEQFF.

The chain couples TRBV7-2 to TRBJ2-3; 11 positions agree with TRBD2. J gave up 5 bases and V 5 bases, and 9 bases lay outside the gene matches. Germline V gene sequence: CDR1 SGHTA, CDR2 FQGNSA. CDR3 length: 16 amino acids. The CDR3 spells CASSVSGGALIDTQYF. The CDR3 coding sequence is TGTGCCAGCAGCGTTAGCGGGGGGGCTCTGATAGATACGCAGTATTTT.

DNA for the CDR3: TGTGCCAGCAGTTCAGGGGGTGTCACTGAAGCTTTCTTT. This translates into CASSSGGVTEAFF. The chain combines TRBV6-2 or TRBV6-3 with TRBJ1-1; 7 bases match TRBD1. Germline-derived CDR1 and CDR2 are MNHEY and SVGEGT. The junction had 3 bases not matched to a gene; V was cut back by 4 bases and J by 4 bases. The CDR3 consists of 13 residues.

This clonotype has just a few counts. The chain links TRBV10-3 to TRBJ1-2; 7 positions agree with TRBD1. The CDR3 sequence is 14 residues long. The V gene end was trimmed by 7 bases and the J gene end by 4 bases; junction bases not matched to a gene: 9. Per germline, CDR1 ENHRY and CDR2 SYGVKD. CDR3 DNA: TGTGCCATCACCCGAGGGGGCGCTGGCTATGGCTACACCTTC. This gives the protein CAITRGGAGYGYTF.

The chain uses TRBV5-4 and TRBJ2-1; maybe TRBD2 (5 bases). V was clipped by 1 base and J by 3 bases, with 11 bases between them. Germline V gives CDR1 SGHNT, CDR2 YYREEE (reference sequence). The CDR3 contains 15 residues. The CDR3 loop is CASSLSEGVYNEQFF. In nucleotides, the CDR3 is TGTGCCAGCAGCTTGAGTGAGGGAGTCTACAATGAGCAGTTCTTC.

V is TRBV21-1 and J is TRBJ1-5. TRBV21-1 is recorded as a pseudogene. This CDR3 spans 15 amino acids. The chain's CDR3 is CASSKRGKSNQPQHF. DNA of the CDR3: TGTGCCAGCAGCAAGCGGGGGAAAAGCAATCAGCCCCAGCATTTT.

This clonotype showed up just a few times. The chain carries TRBV20-1 and TRBJ2-1; 10 nucleotides align to TRBD2. V lost 0 bases and J lost 4; bases outside the gene matches: 12. This CDR3 comprises 18 residues. Germline loops: CDR1 DFQATT, CDR2 SNEGSKA (reference sequence). The CDR3 sequence is CSARDWWGSGGVYNEQFF. DNA of the CDR3: TGCAGTGCTAGAGACTGGTGGGGAAGCGGGGGGGTTTACAATGAGCAGTTCTTC.

This clonotype turned up a few times. The chain couples TRBV5-4 to TRBJ2-3; D uncertain. CDR3 size: 16 residues. Germline CDR1 and CDR2: SGHNT and YYREEE (reference sequence). Trimming removed 0 bases from V and 3 bases from J, with 14 bases in between. The CDR3 is CASSLEGFYPTDTQYF. As DNA, the CDR3 is TGTGCCAGCAGCTTGGAAGGTTTCTATCCTACAGATACGCAGTATTTT.

This clonotype was seen more than once but under ten times. One end of the junction is discordant with germline, which a read error may explain. This chain links TRBV20-1 with TRBJ1-1; D not resolved. Per germline, CDR1 DFQATT and CDR2 SNEGSKA (reference sequence). This CDR3 comprises 13 residues. CDR3 nucleotides: TGCAGTGCCAGAGGCGGGATTTACACTGAAGCTTTCTTT. This encodes CSARGGIYTEAFF.

The rearrangement uses TRBV4-3 and TRBJ1-6; no clear D gene. Germline V CDR1 and CDR2: LGHNA, YSLEER. There are 13 residues in the CDR3. V lost 1 base and J lost 8, with 6 bases in between. CDR3 residues: CASSQGMDSPLHF. The CDR3 bases are TGCGCCAGCAGCCAAGGGATGGATTCACCCCTCCACTTT.

The chain couples TRBV20-1 to TRBJ2-5; TRBD1 is a possible D gene (5 bases). Germline-derived CDR1 and CDR2 are DFQATT and SNEGSKA (reference sequence). The CDR3 contains 13 residues. Trimming took 2 bases from V and 11 from J, leaving 18 bases between them. The CDR3 loop reads CSARQGYPYGQYF. The CDR3 nucleotides are TGCAGTGCTAGACAGGGATACCCCTACGGGCAGTACTTC.

This chain links TRBV7-9 with TRBJ2-1, with D perhaps TRBD1 (5 bases). The CDR3 length is 14 residues. Trimming removed 3 bases from V and 7 bases from J, with 13 bases in between. Germline V CDR1 and CDR2: SEHNR, FQNEAQ (reference sequence). The CDR3 bases are TGTGCCAGCAGCTTCAGCTTTACAGGAAATGAGCAGTTCTTC. It yields the protein CASSFSFTGNEQFF.

This clonotype was seen more than once but under ten times. The rearrangement uses TRBV29-1 and TRBJ2-4, with a possible D match to TRBD1 (5 bases). Looked up from germline, CDR1 is SQVTM and CDR2 is ANQGSEA. This CDR3 is 15 amino acids long. The V end was cut by 3 bases, the J end by 1 base, with 13 bases between. CDR3 sequence (DNA): TGCAGCGTTGACATCAGGGAAGGGGCCAAAAACATTCAGTACTTC. This sequence encodes CSVDIREGAKNIQYF.

This clonotype was counted at least ten times. The chain recombines TRBV10-3 with TRBJ1-5; TRBD1 aligns across 10 bases. The CDR3 contains 16 residues. Germline lookup yields CDR1 ENHRY and CDR2 SYGVKD. V was clipped by 5 bases and J by 0 bases; unmatched bases: 4. Written as DNA, the CDR3 is TGTGCCATCAGTCCGGGACAGGGGAATAGCAATCAGCCCCAGCATTTT. It is translated as CAISPGQGNSNQPQHF.

This clonotype was picked up a small number of times. The chain uses TRBV6-2 or TRBV6-3 and TRBJ1-1; D ambiguous. V lost 0 bases to trimming and J lost 3 bases, with 5 bases between them. The V gene's germline CDR1 is MNHEY and CDR2 SVGEGT. This CDR3 is built from 13 residues. Here the CDR3 reads CASSYSEHTEAFF. For the CDR3, the DNA is TGTGCCAGCAGTTACTCGGAACACACTGAAGCTTTCTTT.

The chain links TRBV2 to TRBJ2-3, with no clear D. The ends were cut back, 1 base at V and 3 bases at J, with 8 bases in the middle. CDR3 length equals 14 residues. In germline, CDR1 is SNHLY, CDR2 FYNNEI. The CDR3 spells CASSEGVQTDTQYF. CDR3 nucleotides: TGTGCCAGCAGTGAAGGGGTCCAAACAGATACGCAGTATTTT.